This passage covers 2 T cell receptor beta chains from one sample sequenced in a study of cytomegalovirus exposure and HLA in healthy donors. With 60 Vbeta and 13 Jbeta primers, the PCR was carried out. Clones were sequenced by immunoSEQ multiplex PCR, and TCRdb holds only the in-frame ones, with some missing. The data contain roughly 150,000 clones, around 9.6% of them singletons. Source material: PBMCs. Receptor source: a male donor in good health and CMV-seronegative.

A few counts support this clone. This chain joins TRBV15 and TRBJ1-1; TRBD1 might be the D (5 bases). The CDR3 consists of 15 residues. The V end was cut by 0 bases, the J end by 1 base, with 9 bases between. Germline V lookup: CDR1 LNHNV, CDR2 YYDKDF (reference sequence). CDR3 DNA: TGTGCCACCAGCAGAGATCGGGGGGGGAACACTGAAGCTTTCTTT. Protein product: CATSRDRGGNTEAFF.

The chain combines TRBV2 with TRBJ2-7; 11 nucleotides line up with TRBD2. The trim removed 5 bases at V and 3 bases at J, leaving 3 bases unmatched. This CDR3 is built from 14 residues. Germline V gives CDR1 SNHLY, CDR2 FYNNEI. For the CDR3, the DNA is TGTGCCAGCAGTTACGGACTAGCGGGCTACGAGCAGTACTTC. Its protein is CASSYGLAGYEQYF.